This TCR beta chain was identified in a study of T cell responses to AZD1222 COVID-19 vaccine. In the study overall: Second-dose recipients at about 4 or about 12 weeks were treated as one pooled group. Study outcomes and limitations: Following two doses of AZD1222, Spike-specific TCR breadth and depth rose. Seropositive status at baseline applied to only five to seven AZD1222 recipients. Clonal diversity was possibly underestimated; the donors were predominantly white British and more often female.

Sequenced by immunoSEQ multiplex PCR; TCRdb stores in-frame clones only, minus some. The sample holds about 140,000 clones, 70% to 90% seen once. This CDR3 spans 13 amino acids. V gave up 5 bases and J gave up 7 bases; unmatched junction bases: 3. This clone appeared a few times. Its antigen is unidentified. The material was peripheral blood, obtained on day 0 of AZD1222 vaccination. V usage is TRBV12-3 or TRBV12-4 and J usage is TRBJ1-2, with 11 bases matching TRBD1. This clonotype was sampled from an adult in good health. As DNA, the CDR3 is TGTGCCAGCAGTCTGGACAGGGGGCTTGGCTACACCTTC. Amino acids: CASSLDRGLGYTF.